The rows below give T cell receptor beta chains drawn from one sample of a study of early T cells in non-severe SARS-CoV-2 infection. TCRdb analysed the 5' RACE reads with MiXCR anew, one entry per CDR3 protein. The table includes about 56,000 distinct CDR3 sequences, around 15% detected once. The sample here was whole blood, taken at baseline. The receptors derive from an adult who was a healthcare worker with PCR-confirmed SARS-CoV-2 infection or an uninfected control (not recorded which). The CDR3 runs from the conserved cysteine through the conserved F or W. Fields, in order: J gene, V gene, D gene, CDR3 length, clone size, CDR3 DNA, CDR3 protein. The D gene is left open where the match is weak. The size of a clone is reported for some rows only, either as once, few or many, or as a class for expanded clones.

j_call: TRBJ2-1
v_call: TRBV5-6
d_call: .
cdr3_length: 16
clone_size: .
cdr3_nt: TGTGCCAGCAGCAGTGGCAAGGACGGGTCCTACAATGAGCAGTTCTTC
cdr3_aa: CASSSGKDGSYNEQFF

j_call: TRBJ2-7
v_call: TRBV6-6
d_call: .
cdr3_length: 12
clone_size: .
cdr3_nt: TGTGCCAGCAAGACGTACGGCTACGAGCAGTACTTC
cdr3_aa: CASKTYGYEQYF

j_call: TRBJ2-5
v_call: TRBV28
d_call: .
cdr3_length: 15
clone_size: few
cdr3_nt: TGTGCCAGCAGTCCACCCGGACTTTATGAAGAGACCCAGTACTTC
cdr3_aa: CASSPPGLYEETQYF

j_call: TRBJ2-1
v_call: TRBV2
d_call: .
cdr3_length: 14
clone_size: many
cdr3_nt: TGTGCCAGCCTTGGCAGGGGAGGCAACAATGAGCAGTTCTTC
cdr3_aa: CASLGRGGNNEQFF

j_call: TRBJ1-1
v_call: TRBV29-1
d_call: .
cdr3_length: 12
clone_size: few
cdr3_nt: TGCAGCGGCGGACGGATTAACACTGAAGCTTTCTTT
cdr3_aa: CSGGRINTEAFF

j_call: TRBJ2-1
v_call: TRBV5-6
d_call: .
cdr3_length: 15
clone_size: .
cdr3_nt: TGTGCCAGCAGCTCGACCCGGGACGGATACAATGAGCAGTTCTTC
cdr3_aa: CASSSTRDGYNEQFF

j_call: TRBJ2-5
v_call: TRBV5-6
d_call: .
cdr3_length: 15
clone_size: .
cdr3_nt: TGTGCCAGCAGCTTTTCCCCCCGGAGGAAAGAGACCCAGTACTTC
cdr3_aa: CASSFSPRRKETQYF

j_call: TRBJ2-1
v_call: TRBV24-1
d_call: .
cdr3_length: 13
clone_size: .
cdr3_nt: TGTGCCACCAGTGATTTTGGAGGTAATGAGCAGTTCTTC
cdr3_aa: CATSDFGGNEQFF

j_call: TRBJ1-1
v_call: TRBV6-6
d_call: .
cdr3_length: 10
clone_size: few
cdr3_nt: TGTGCCAGCGGTCAGGGTAGTGCTTTCTTT
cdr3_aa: CASGQGSAFF

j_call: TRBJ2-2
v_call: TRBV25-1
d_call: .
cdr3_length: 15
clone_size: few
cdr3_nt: TGTGCCAGCAGTGAATTAAGGGCAGAGGCCGGGGAGCTGTTTTTT
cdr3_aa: CASSELRAEAGELFF

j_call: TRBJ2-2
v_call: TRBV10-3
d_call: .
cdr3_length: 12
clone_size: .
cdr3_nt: TGTGCCATCCAGGAGAACACCGGGGAGCTGTTTTTT
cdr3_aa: CAIQENTGELFF

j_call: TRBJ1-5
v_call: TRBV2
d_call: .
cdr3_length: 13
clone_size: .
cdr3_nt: TGTGCCAGCAGGGCCGAAGGCAATCAGCCCCAGCATTTT
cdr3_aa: CASRAEGNQPQHF

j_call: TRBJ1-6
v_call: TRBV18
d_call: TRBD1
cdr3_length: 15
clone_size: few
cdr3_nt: TGTGCCAGCTCACCGAGACAGGGGCGTGACTCACCCCTCCACTTT
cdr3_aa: CASSPRQGRDSPLHF

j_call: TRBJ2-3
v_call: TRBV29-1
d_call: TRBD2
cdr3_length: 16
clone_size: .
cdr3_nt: TGCAGCGTTGAAGTTTTCGCGGGAGACGGCACAGATACGCAGTATTTT
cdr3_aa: CSVEVFAGDGTDTQYF

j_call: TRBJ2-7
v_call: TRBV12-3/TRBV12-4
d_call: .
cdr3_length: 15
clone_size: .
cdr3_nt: TGTGCCAGCAGGGGCGTATCGACAGGAACCTACGAGCAGTACTTC
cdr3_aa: CASRGVSTGTYEQYF

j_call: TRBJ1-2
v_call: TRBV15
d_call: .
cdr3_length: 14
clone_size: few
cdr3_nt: TGTGCCACCAGCACACGAATAACAGGAGACGGCTACACCTTC
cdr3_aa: CATSTRITGDGYTF

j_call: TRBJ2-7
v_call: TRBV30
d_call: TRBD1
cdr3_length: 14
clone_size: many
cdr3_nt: TGTGCCGCAGAGTCAGACAGGGGCCGCTACGAGCAGTACTTC
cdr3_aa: CAAESDRGRYEQYF

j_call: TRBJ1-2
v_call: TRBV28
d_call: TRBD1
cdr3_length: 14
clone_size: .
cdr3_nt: TGTGCCAGCAGTTTACCAGGGGGCGGCTATGGCTACACCTTC
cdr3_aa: CASSLPGGGYGYTF

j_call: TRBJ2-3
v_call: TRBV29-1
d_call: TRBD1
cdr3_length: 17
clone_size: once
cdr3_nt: TGCAGCGTCGTGGTGACAGGGGGCCGCCGGGCTACAGATACGCAGTATTTT
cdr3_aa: CSVVVTGGRRATDTQYF

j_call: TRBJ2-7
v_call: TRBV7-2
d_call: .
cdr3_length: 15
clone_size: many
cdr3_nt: TGTGCCAGCACCCCCCTAGGGGGGGCCTTCCGGGAGCAGTACTTC
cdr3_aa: CASTPLGGAFREQYF

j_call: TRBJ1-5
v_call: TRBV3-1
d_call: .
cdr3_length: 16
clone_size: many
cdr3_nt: TGTGCCAGCAGCCAACGAGCTGGCGGGGTTAATCAGCCCCAGCATTTT
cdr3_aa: CASSQRAGGVNQPQHF

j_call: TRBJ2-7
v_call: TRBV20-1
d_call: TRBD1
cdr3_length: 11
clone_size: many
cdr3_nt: TGCAGTGCTCAGACAGGGGATGAGCAGTACTTC
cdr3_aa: CSAQTGDEQYF

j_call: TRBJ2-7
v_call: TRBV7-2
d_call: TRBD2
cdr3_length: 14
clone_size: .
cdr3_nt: TGTGCCAGCAGCGGAGTAGCGGGGAACTACGAGCAGTACTTC
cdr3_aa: CASSGVAGNYEQYF

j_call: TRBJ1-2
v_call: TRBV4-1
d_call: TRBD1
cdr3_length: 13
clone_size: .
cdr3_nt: TGCGCCAGCAGCCCAAGGGGGCTCTATGGCTACACCTTC
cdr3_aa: CASSPRGLYGYTF

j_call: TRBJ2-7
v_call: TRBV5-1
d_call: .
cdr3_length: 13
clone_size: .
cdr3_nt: TGCGCCAGCAGCTTCGGGAGTGGATACGAGCAGTACTTC
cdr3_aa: CASSFGSGYEQYF

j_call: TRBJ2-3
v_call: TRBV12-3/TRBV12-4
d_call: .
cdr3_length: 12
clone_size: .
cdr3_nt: TGTGCCAGCAGTTTAAGTTTCGATACGCAGTATTTT
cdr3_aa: CASSLSFDTQYF

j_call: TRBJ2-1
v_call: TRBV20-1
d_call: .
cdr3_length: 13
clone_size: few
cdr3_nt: TGCAGTGCTAGCGGGGGCTCCTACAATGAGCAGTTCTTC
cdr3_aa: CSASGGSYNEQFF

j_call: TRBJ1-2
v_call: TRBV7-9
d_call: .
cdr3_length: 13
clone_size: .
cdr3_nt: TGTGCCAGCAGCCCTGAGGCGTACTATGGCTACACCTTC
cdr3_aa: CASSPEAYYGYTF

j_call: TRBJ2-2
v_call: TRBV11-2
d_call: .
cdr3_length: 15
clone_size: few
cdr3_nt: TGTGCCAGCAGCCCCAAGGGCCCAAACACCGGGGAGCTGTTTTTT
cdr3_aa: CASSPKGPNTGELFF

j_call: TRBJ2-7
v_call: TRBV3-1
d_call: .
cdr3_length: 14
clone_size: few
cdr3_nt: TGTGCCAGCAGCTACCGGGGGAAAGGGGGCGAGCAGTACTTC
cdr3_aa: CASSYRGKGGEQYF

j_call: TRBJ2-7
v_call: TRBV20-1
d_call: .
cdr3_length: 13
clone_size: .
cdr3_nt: TGCAGTGCTAGAGAGCGGCCCTCCTACGAGCAGTACTTC
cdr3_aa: CSARERPSYEQYF

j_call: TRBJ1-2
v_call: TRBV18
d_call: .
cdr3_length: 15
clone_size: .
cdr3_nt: TGTGCCAGCTCACCACTCGGTAGAGAGGACTATGGCTACACCTTC
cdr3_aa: CASSPLGREDYGYTF

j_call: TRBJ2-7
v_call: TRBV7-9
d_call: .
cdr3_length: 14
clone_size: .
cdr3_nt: TGTGCCAGCAGCTTAAGCGGGACAACAAACGAGCAGTACTTC
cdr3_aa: CASSLSGTTNEQYF

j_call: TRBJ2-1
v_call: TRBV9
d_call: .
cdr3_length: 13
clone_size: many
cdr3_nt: TGTGCCAGCAGCGTAGCCGGTGGCGGTGAGCAGTTCTTC
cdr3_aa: CASSVAGGGEQFF

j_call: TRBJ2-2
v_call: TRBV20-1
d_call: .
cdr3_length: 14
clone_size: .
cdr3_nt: TGCAGTGCTAGGAGCGGAGTCAACACCGGGGAGCTGTTTTTT
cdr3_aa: CSARSGVNTGELFF

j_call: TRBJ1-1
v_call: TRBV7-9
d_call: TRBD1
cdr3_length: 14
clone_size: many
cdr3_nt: TGTGCCAGCAGCTCGCTACAGGGGTCTGGTGGCGCTTTCTTT
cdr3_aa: CASSSLQGSGGAFF

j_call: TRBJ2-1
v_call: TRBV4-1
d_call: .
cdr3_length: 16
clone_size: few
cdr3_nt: TGCGCCAGCAGCCAAGTCAACCTGATCTCCTACAATGAGCAGTTCTTC
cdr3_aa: CASSQVNLISYNEQFF

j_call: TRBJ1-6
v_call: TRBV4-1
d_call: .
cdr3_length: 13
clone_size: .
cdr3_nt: TGCGCCAGCAGCCAAGGAGATTGGTCACCCCTCCACTTT
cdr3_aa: CASSQGDWSPLHF

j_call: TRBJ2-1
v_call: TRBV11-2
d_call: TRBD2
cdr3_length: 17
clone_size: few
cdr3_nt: TGTGCCAGCAGCTTAGAGCTAGCGGGCCTACAATACAATGAGCAGTTCTTC
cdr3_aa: CASSLELAGLQYNEQFF

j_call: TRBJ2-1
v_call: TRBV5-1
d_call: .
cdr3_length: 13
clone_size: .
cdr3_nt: TGCGCCAGCAGCTTGGGGCGGGCCGGCGAGCAGTTCTTC
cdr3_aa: CASSLGRAGEQFF

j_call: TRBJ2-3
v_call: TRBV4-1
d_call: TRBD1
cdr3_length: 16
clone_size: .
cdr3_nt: TGCGCCAGCAGCCAAGTTGGGACAGGGAGAGGAGATACGCAGTATTTT
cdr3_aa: CASSQVGTGRGDTQYF

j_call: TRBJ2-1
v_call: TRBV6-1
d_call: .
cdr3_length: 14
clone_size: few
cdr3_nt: TGTGCCAGCAGTGAGCGGGCCGCCTACAATGAGCAGTTCTTC
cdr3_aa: CASSERAAYNEQFF

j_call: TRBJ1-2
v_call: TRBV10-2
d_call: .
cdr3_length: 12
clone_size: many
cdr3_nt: TGCGCCAGCAGCGAGGAAAACTATGGCTACACCTTC
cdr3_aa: CASSEENYGYTF

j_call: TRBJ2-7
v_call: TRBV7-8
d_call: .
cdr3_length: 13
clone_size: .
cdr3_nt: TGTGCCAGCAGCTTGAGACGGGGCTACGAGCAGTACTTC
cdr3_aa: CASSLRRGYEQYF

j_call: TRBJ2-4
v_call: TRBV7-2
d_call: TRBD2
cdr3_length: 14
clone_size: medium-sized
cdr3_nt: TGTGCCAGCAGCTCGACTAGCGCAAAGAACATTCAGTACTTC
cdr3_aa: CASSSTSAKNIQYF

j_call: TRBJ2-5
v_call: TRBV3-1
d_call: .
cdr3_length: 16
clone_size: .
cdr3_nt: TGTGCCAGCAGCCTGCACCCAGGGGATCCCCAAGAGACCCAGTACTTC
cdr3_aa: CASSLHPGDPQETQYF

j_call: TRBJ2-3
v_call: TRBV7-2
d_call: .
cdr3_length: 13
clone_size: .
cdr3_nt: TGTGCCAGCAGCTTCGAGCGCACAGATACGCAGTATTTT
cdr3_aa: CASSFERTDTQYF

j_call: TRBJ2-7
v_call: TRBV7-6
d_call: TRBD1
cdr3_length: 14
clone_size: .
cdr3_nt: TGTGCCAGCACCCGGACAGGGACTTCCTACGAGCAGTACTTC
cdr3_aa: CASTRTGTSYEQYF

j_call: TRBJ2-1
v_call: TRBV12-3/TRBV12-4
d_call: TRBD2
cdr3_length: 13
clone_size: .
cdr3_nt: TGTGCCAGCAGTTCCGGGACTAGCGATGAGCAGTTCTTC
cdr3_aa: CASSSGTSDEQFF

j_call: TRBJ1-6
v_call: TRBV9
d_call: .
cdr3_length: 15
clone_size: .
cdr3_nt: TGTGCCAGCAGCGGAACTACCGGAAGGGTCGGGCCCCTCCACTTT
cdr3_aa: CASSGTTGRVGPLHF

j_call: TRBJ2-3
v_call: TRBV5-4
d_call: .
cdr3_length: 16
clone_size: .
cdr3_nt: TGTGCCAGCAGCCAATCTAATAGGATATCGACAGATACGCAGTATTTT
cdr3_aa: CASSQSNRISTDTQYF

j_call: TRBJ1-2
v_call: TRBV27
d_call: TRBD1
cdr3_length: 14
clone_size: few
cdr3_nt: TGTGCCAGCAGTTCCAGACAGGGCTACTATGGCTACACCTTC
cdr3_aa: CASSSRQGYYGYTF

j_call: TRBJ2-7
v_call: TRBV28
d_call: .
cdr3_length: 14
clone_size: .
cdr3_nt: TGTGCCAGCTACTCAGGCGGGCGATCCTACGAGCAGTACTTC
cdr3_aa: CASYSGGRSYEQYF

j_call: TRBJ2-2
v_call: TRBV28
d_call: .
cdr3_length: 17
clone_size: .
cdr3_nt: TGTGCCAGCAGTTTCCCTCAAGCCGGCGCCTTGACCGGGGAGCTGTTTTTT
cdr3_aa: CASSFPQAGALTGELFF

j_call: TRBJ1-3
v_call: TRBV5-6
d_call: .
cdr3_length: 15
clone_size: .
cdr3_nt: TGTGCCAGCAGCCGGGGGAGTCTAGCAGGAAACACCATATATTTT
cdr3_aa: CASSRGSLAGNTIYF

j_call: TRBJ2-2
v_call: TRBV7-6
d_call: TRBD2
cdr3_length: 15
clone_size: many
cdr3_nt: TGTGCCAGCACCTTAGCGGGGGCGAACACCGGGGAGCTGTTTTTT
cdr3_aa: CASTLAGANTGELFF

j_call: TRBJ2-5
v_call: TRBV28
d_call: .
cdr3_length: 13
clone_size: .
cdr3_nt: TGTGCCAGCACTCTGCCCCCCCAAGAGACCCAGTACTTC
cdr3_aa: CASTLPPQETQYF